This entry features one T cell receptor (beta chain) sequence. The sample comes from a study of long-term antiretroviral therapy in people with HIV. The run of the v3.0 immunoSEQ assay was at survey level. The assay was immunoSEQ multiplex PCR, and TCRdb's table has in-frame clones only and misses some. The sample lists about 27,000 clones, around four fifths occurring once. The germline V gene encodes CDR1 SGHNT and CDR2 YYREEE (reference sequence). Trimming removed 1 base from V and 9 bases from J, with 11 bases in between. The CDR3 covers 13 residues. The chain is built from TRBV5-4 and TRBJ2-1; D is possibly TRBD2 (6 bases). This receptor was obtained from a man between 18 and 29 years old with HIV. The source was unsorted PBMCs, collected 0.8 years before starting antiretroviral therapy. The CDR3 DNA reads as TGTGCCAGCAGCTTGCTCGCCGGGAGTGAGCAGTTCTTC. Residues: CASSLLAGSEQFF. Using reference TRBV5-4 and TRBJ2-1 for the parts outside the CDR3, the full variable domain is ETGVTQSPTHLIKTRGQQVTLRCSSQSGHNTVSWYQQALGQGPQFIFQYYREEENGRGNFPPRFSGLQFPNYSSELNVNALELDDSALYLCASSLLAGSEQFFGPGTRLTVL.